A single sample is the source of the 11 T cell receptor beta chains below, sequenced in a study of cytomegalovirus exposure and HLA in healthy donors. PCR amplification relied on 60 Vbeta primers (plus 13 Jbeta primers). The method was immunoSEQ multiplex PCR; TCRdb's version includes in-frame clones alone and lacks a portion of them. The data contain over 85,000 clones, over 80% of them singletons. The sample comprised PBMCs. These receptors all come from a female donor in good health and CMV-seropositive.

As concerns this clone: Within the sample, other DNA sequences also encode this same CDR3. The chain recombines TRBV9 with TRBJ2-7, with 7 bases aligning to TRBD2. V trimming: 0 bases; J trimming: 2 bases; junction bases outside the gene matches: 2. The germline CDR1 and CDR2 sequences are SGDLS and YYNGEE. The CDR3 totals 14 residues. This chain's CDR3 is CASSVGAGTYEQYF. The CDR3 coding sequence is TGTGCCAGCAGCGTAGGAGCGGGGACCTACGAGCAGTACTTC.

The chain is built from TRBV5-4 and TRBJ1-2, with 8 bases matching TRBD1. The CDR3 totals 13 residues. Germline CDR1 SGHNT, CDR2 YYREEE (reference sequence). With 2 bases clipped from V and 7 bases from J, the junction kept 4 bases outside the gene matches. This chain's CDR3 is CASSFDRGSGYTF. The DNA of the CDR3 is TGTGCCAGCAGCTTCGACAGGGGTAGTGGCTACACCTTC.

V gene TRBV6-1 combines with J gene TRBJ1-1; 8 bases align to TRBD1. Germline V gene data show CDR1 as MNHNS and CDR2 as SASEGT. J gave up 0 bases and V 5 bases, and 5 bases lay outside the gene matches. The CDR3 contains 15 residues. This CDR3 is CASSTRTGMNTEAFF. The CDR3 DNA follows: TGTGCCAGCAGTACCCGGACAGGGATGAACACTGAAGCTTTCTTT.

V usage is TRBV7-9 and J usage is TRBJ1-4; a weak D match, TRBD1 (6 bases). Per the germline V gene, CDR1 is SEHNR and CDR2 is FQNEAQ (reference sequence). There are 18 residues in the CDR3. The V and J ends lost 5 bases and 0 bases respectively, with 19 bases between them. The CDR3 here is CASSPRSQGFATNEKLFF. The CDR3 bases are TGTGCCAGCAGCCCACGGTCACAGGGCTTTGCAACTAATGAAAAACTGTTTTTT.

The J gene is TRBJ2-7, the V gene TRBV28; 8 bases align to TRBD1. Per germline, CDR1 MDHEN and CDR2 SYDVKM. The CDR3 is made up of 14 amino acids. The trim removed 5 bases at V and 4 bases at J, leaving 7 bases unmatched. CDR3 bases: TGTGCCAGCAGTGGACAGGGTTACGGGTACGAGCAGTACTTC. Protein product: CASSGQGYGYEQYF. The whole variable domain, remainder taken from reference TRBV28 and TRBJ2-7, is DVKVTQSSRYLVKRTGEKVFLECVQDMDHENMFWYRQDPGLGLRLIYFSYDVKMKEKGDIPEGYSVSREKKERFSLILESASTNQTSMYLCASSGQGYGYEQYFGPGTRLTVT.

The CDR3 sequence: CASSLGLAFSDTQYF. DNA for the CDR3: TGCGCCAGCAGCTTGGGGCTAGCCTTCTCAGATACGCAGTATTTT. V usage is TRBV5-1 and J usage is TRBJ2-3; D is perhaps TRBD2 (5 bases). CDR1 and CDR2 from the germline V gene are SGHRS and YFSETQ. V shed 0 bases and J shed 4 bases, with 12 bases lying between them. This CDR3 spans 15 amino acids.

The chain employs TRBV7-9 and TRBJ2-7; perhaps TRBD1 as D (5 bases). The CDR3 extends over 14 amino acids. Germline CDR1 SEHNR, CDR2 FQNEAQ (reference sequence). The germline V and J ends were trimmed by 4 bases and 2 bases, with 12 bases remaining between them. The CDR3 nucleotides are TGTGCCAGCAGCTCCCCTGACAGCACCTACGAGCAGTACTTC. The encoded protein is CASSSPDSTYEQYF.

This clone has only one observation. The rearrangement uses TRBV11-2 and TRBJ1-2; D is unclear. Germline loops: CDR1 SGHAT, CDR2 FQNNGV. The CDR3 sequence is 12 residues long. V was shortened by 5 bases and J by 8 bases, with 12 bases between the two germline ends. CDR3 in DNA: TGTGCCAGCAGCCCCTCGGCGGGCGGCTACACCTTC. The encoded protein is CASSPSAGGYTF.

The chain carries TRBV5-1 and TRBJ1-6, with TRBD1 matching 10 bases. The CDR3 extends over 17 amino acids. CDR1 and CDR2 (germline): SGHRS, YFSETQ. Trimming removed 0 bases from V and 10 bases from J; junction bases left unmatched: 10. The CDR3 DNA reads TGCGCCAGCAGCTTGGCTGGCCCGACAGGGGGCTACTCACCCCTCCACTTT. Amino acid sequence: CASSLAGPTGGYSPLHF.

The chain has TRBV19 and TRBJ2-7, with a possible D match to TRBD1 (5 bases). V was pared by 1 base and J by 3 bases, with 10 bases between. CDR3 length equals 14 residues. Germline V lookup: CDR1 LNHDA, CDR2 SQIVND (reference sequence). CDR3 sequence reads: CASSIADRNYEQYF. The CDR3 nucleotides are TGTGCCAGTAGTATAGCAGACAGAAACTACGAGCAGTACTTC.

The chain uses TRBV28 and TRBJ1-2, with a possible D match to TRBD1 (6 bases). Germline values: CDR1 MDHEN, CDR2 SYDVKM. This CDR3 contains 14 residues. Trimming pared 3 bases from V and 5 bases from J, leaving 13 bases between. In DNA, the CDR3 is TGTGCCAGCAGTTTCTCCGGGACACATTATGGCTACACCTTC. Translated, it gives CASSFSGTHYGYTF.